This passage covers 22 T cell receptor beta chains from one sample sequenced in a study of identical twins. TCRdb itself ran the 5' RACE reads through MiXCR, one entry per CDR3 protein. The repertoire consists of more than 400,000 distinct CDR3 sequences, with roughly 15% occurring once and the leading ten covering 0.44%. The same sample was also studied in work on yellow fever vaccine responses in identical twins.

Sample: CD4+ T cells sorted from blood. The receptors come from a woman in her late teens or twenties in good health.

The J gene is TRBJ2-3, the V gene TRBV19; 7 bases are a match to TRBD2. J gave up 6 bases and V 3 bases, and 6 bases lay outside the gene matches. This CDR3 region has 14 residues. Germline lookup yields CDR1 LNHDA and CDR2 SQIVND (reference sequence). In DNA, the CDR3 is TGTGCCAGTAGTATTAAGTTAGCGGGCGATACGCAGTATTTT. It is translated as CASSIKLAGDTQYF.

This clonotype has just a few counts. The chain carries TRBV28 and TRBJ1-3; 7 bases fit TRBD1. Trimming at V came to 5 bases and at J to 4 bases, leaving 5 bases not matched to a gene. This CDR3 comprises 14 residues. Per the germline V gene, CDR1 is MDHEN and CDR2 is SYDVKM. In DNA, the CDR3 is TGTGCCAGCAGTCCGACAGGGCGGGGAAACACCATATATTTT. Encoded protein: CASSPTGRGNTIYF.

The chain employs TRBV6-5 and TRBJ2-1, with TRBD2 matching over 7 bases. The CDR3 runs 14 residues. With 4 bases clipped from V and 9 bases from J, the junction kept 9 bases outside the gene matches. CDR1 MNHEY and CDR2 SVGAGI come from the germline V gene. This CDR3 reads CASSSPLRETEQFF. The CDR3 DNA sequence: TGTGCCAGCAGTTCCCCTTTGCGGGAGACTGAGCAGTTCTTC.

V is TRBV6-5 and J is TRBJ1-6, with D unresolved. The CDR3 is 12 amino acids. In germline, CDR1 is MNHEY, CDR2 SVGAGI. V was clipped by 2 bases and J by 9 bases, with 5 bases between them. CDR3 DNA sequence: TGTGCCAGCAGTTACGCCGGTTCACCCCTCCACTTT. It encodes CASSYAGSPLHF.

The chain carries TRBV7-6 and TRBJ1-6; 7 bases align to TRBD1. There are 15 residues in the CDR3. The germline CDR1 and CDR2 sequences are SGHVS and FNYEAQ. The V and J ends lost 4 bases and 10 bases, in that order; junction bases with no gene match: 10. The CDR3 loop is CASSSRDSMGSPLHF. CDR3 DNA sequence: TGTGCCAGCAGCTCCCGGGACAGCATGGGATCACCCCTCCACTTT.

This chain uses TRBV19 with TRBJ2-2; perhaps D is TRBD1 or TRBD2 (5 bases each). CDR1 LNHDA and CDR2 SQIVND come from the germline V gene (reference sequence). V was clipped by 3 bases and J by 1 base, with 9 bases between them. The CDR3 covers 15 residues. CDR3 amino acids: CASSIGTVNTGELFF. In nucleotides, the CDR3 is TGTGCCAGTAGTATCGGGACGGTGAACACCGGGGAGCTGTTTTTT.

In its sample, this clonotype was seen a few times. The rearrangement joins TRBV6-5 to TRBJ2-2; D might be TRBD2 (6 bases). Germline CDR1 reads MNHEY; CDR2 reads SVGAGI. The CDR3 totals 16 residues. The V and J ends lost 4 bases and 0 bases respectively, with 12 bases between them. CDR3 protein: CASSSTTSPNTGELFF. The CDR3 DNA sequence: TGTGCCAGCAGTTCCACTACTAGCCCGAACACCGGGGAGCTGTTTTTT.

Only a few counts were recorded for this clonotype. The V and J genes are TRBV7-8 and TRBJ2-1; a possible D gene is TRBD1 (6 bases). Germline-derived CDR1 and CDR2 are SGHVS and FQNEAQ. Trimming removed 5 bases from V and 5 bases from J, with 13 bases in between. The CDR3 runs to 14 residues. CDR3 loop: CASSRRTENNEQFF. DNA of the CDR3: TGTGCCAGCAGCCGAAGGACAGAAAACAATGAGCAGTTCTTC. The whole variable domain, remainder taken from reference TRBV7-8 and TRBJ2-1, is GAGVSQSPRYKVAKRGQDVALRCDPISGHVSLFWYQQALGQGPEFLTYFQNEAQLDKSGLPSDRFFAERPEGSVSTLKIQRTQQEDSAVYLCASSRRTENNEQFFGPGTRLTVL.

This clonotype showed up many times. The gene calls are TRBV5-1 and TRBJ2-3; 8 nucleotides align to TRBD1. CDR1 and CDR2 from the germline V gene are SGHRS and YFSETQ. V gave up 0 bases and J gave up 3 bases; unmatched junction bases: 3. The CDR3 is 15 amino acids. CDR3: CASSLDRGRTDTQYF. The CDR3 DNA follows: TGCGCCAGCAGCTTGGACAGGGGGAGGACAGATACGCAGTATTTT.

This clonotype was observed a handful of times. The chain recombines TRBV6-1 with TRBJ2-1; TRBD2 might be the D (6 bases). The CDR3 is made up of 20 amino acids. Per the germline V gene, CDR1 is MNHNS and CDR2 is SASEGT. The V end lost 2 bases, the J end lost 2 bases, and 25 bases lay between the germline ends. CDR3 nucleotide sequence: TGTGCCAGCAGTGAAAAGGTTTACGGGAACCCGGGAGCGCCCTACAATGAGCAGTTCTTC. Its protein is CASSEKVYGNPGAPYNEQFF.

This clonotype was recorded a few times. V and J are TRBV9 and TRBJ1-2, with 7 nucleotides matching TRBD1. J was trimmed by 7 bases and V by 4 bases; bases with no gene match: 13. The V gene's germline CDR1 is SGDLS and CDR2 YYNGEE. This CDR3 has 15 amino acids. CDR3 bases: TGTGCCAGCAGCCCACCGACAGGGAGCGGGTTTGGCTACACCTTC. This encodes CASSPPTGSGFGYTF.

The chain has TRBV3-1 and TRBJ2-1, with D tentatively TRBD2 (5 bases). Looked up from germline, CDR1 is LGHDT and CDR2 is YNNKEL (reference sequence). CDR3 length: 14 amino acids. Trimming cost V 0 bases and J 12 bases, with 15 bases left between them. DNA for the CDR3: TGTGCCAGCAGCCAAGATGTGGTGGCGGGCCTGCAGTTCTTC. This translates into CASSQDVVAGLQFF.

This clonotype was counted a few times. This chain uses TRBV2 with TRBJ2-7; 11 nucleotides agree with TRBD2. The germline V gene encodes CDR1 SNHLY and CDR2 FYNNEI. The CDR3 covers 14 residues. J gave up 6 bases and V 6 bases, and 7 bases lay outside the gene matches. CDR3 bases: TGTGCCAGCAGACTAGCGGGAGTAACGGGCGAGCAGTACTTC. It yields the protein CASRLAGVTGEQYF.

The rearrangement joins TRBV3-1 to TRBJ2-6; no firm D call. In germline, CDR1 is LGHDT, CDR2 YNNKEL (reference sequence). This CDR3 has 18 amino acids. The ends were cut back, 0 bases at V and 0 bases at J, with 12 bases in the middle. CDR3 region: CASSQDSSRPSGANVLTF. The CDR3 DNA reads TGTGCCAGCAGCCAAGATAGCTCCCGACCCTCTGGGGCCAACGTCCTGACTTTC.

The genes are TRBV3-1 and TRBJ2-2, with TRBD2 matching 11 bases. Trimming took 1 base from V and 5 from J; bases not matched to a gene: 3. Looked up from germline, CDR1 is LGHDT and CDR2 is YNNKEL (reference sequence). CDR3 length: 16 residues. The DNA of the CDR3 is TGTGCCAGCAGCCAAGTGGTAGCGGGAGGGACCGGGGAGCTGTTTTTT. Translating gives CASSQVVAGGTGELFF.

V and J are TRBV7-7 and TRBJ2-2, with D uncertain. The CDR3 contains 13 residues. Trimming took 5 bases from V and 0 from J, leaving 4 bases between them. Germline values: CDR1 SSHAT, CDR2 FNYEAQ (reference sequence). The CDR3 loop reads CASSTTNTGELFF. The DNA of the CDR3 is TGTGCCAGCAGCACTACGAACACCGGGGAGCTGTTTTTT.

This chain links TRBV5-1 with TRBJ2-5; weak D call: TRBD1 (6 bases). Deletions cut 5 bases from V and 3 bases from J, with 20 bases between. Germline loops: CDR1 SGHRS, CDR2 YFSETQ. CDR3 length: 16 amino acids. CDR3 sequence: CASSPSGAPEKETQYF. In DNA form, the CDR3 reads TGCGCCAGCAGTCCTTCAGGGGCCCCGGAGAAAGAGACCCAGTACTTC.

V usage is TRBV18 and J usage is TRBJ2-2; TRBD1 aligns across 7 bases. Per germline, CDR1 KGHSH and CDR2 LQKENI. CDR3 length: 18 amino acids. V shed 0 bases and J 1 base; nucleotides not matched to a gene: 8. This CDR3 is CASSPPTGSHQNTGELFF. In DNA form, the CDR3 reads TGTGCCAGCTCACCACCGACAGGGTCCCACCAGAACACCGGGGAGCTGTTTTTT.

The CDR3 here is CSTSGRVWETQYF. In nucleotides, the CDR3 is TGCTCGACTAGCGGGAGGGTTTGGGAGACCCAGTACTTC. The chain has TRBV20-1 and TRBJ2-5; 14 positions match TRBD2. The CDR3 spans 13 residues. Looked up from germline, CDR1 is DFQATT and CDR2 is SNEGSKA (reference sequence).

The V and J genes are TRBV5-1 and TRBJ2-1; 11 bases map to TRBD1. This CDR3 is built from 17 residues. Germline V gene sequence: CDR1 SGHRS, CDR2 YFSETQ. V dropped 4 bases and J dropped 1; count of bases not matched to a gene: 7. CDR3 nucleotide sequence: TGCGCCAGCAGCCTGGACAGGGGGCAGAGATCCTACAATGAGCAGTTCTTC. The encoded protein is CASSLDRGQRSYNEQFF. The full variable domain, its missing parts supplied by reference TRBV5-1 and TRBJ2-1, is KAGVTQTPRYLIKTRGQQVTLSCSPISGHRSVSWYQQTPGQGLQFLFEYFSETQRNKGNFPGRFSGRQFSNSRSEMNVSTLELGDSALYLCASSLDRGQRSYNEQFFGPGTRLTVL.

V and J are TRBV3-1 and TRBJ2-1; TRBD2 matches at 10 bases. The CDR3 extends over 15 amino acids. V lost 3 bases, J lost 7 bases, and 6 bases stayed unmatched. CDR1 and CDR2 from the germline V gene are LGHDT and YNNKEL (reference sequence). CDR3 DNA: TGTGCCAGCAGCCACCGGGCTAGCGGGAGTAATGAGCAGTTCTTC. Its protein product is CASSHRASGSNEQFF.

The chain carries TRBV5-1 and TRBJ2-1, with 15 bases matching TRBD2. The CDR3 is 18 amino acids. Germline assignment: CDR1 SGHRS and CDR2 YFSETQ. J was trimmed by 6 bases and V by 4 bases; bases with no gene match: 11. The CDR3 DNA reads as TGCGCCAGCAGCACCGGGACTAGCGGGGGGTTAAGGGGCAATGAGCAGTTCTTC. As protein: CASSTGTSGGLRGNEQFF.